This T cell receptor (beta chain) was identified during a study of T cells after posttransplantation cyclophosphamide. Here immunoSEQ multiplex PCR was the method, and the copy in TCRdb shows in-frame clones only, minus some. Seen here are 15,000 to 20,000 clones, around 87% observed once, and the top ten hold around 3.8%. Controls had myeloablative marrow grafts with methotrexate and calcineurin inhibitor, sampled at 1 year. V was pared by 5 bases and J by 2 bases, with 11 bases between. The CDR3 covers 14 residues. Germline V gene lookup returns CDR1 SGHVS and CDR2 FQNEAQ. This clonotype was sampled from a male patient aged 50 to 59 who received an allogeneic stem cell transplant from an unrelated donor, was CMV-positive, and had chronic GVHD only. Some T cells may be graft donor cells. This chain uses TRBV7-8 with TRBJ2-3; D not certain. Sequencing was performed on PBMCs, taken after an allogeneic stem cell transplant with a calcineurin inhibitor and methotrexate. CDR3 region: CASSPEILTDTQYF. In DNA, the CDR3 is TGTGCCAGCAGCCCCGAGATTCTCACAGATACGCAGTATTTT.